Presented here are 16 T cell receptor beta chains from one specimen sequenced in a study of shared clonotypes between healthy human individuals. Sequencing used immunoSEQ multiplex PCR; TCRdb keeps in-frame clones, though not all of them. The sample consists of around 610,000 clones, around 96% of them appearing once. Terminally differentiated effector memory CD45RA+ cells were left out of the naive CD8 fraction, which was CD45RO-negative and positively selected for CCR7. The sequenced material came from naive CD8+ T cells sorted from blood. These TCRs come from a woman aged 30 to 39 in good health.

J is TRBJ2-7 and V is TRBV4-1, with TRBD2 matching over 8 bases. After removal of 0 bases from V and 3 bases from J, the junction contained 10 bases not matched to a gene. The CDR3 is made up of 17 amino acids. Per the germline V gene, CDR1 is MGHRA and CDR2 is YSYEKL. This CDR3 reads CASSQDAYREGRYEQYF. In DNA, the CDR3 is TGCGCCAGCAGCCAAGATGCTTACCGGGAGGGCCGCTACGAGCAGTACTTC.

This clone was detected only once. The chain joins TRBV19 to TRBJ2-6; the match to TRBD2 covers 7 bases. CDR1 is LNHDA, CDR2 SQIVND, per germline (reference sequence). J lost 4 bases, V lost 1 base, and 10 bases had no gene match. This CDR3 is 18 amino acids long. CDR3 residues: CASSIVSGGLTGANVLTF. In DNA, the CDR3 is TGTGCCAGTAGTATAGTTTCGGGGGGTCTAACCGGGGCCAACGTCCTGACTTTC.

The chain is built from TRBV6-1 and TRBJ2-7; the match to TRBD2 covers 13 bases. From germline, CDR1 is MNHNS and CDR2 SASEGT. This CDR3 contains 20 residues. Trimming removed 1 base from V and 5 bases from J; junction bases left unmatched: 17. CDR3 sequence (DNA): TGTGCCAGCAGTGAAGGAGGACTAGCGGGAGTTCCTTTTACGGGCGACGAGCAGTACTTC. Translating gives CASSEGGLAGVPFTGDEQYF.

The V gene is TRBV5-4, the J gene TRBJ2-7; no firm D call. Trimming stripped 3 bases from V and 0 bases from J, with 10 bases between. The CDR3 runs to 14 residues. Germline CDR1 and CDR2: SGHNT and YYREEE (reference sequence). The CDR3 nucleotides read TGTGCCAGCAGCTGGGGTCCCTTCTCCTACGAGCAGTACTTC. Translating gives CASSWGPFSYEQYF.

This chain joins TRBV28 and TRBJ1-1; 8 bases map to TRBD1. Germline CDR1 MDHEN, CDR2 SYDVKM. The trim removed 7 bases at V and 1 base at J, leaving 2 bases unmatched. The CDR3 contains 13 residues. The CDR3 is CASIGTGNTEAFF. The CDR3 nucleotides read TGTGCCAGCATCGGGACAGGGAACACTGAAGCTTTCTTT.

The chain is built from TRBV19 and TRBJ2-7; 7 bases map to TRBD1. After removal of 4 bases from V and 3 bases from J, the junction contained 15 bases not matched to a gene. This CDR3 contains 17 residues. Germline V gene sequence: CDR1 LNHDA, CDR2 SQIVND (reference sequence). CDR3 protein: CASSTNQITGELYEQYF. Written as DNA, the CDR3 is TGTGCCAGTAGTACCAATCAAATAACAGGGGAACTCTACGAGCAGTACTTC. Full variable domain (outside the CDR3, taken from reference TRBV19 and TRBJ2-7): DGGITQSPKYLFRKEGQNVTLSCEQNLNHDAMYWYRQDPGQGLRLIYYSQIVNDFQKGDIAEGYSVSREKKESFPLTVTSAQKNPTAFYLCASSTNQITGELYEQYFGPGTRLTVT.

The CDR3 loop is CASSPTSGTRLDEQYF. For the CDR3, the DNA is TGTGCCAGCAGCCCCACGTCCGGGACTAGGCTAGACGAGCAGTACTTC. The genes are TRBV14 and TRBJ2-5, with 8 bases identical to TRBD2. The J call is in doubt because the DNA end fits TRBJ2-7 better. Germline V gene lookup returns CDR1 SGHDN and CDR2 FVKESK. This CDR3 is built from 16 residues.

The chain uses TRBV7-3 and TRBJ2-1, with 8 bases lining up with TRBD2. Germline V CDR1 and CDR2: SGHTA, FQGTGA. V trimming: 2 bases; J trimming: 6 bases; junction bases outside the gene matches: 6. This CDR3 region has 15 residues. The CDR3 is CASSLEREWRNEQFF. CDR3 DNA sequence: TGTGCCAGCAGCTTAGAGCGGGAGTGGCGCAATGAGCAGTTCTTC.

This rearrangement joins TRBV6-1 to TRBJ2-1; either TRBD1 or TRBD2 may fit D (5 bases each). With 9 bases removed from V and 5 bases from J, the gap between germline ends came to 17 bases. This CDR3 has 14 residues. Germline V gene sequence: CDR1 MNHNS, CDR2 SASEGT. The CDR3 DNA is TGTGCCAGTACCGGGACCGGGTCGAACAATGAGCAGTTCTTC. This sequence encodes CASTGTGSNNEQFF.

This chain joins TRBV27 and TRBJ2-1, with TRBD2 matching 12 bases. V lost 6 bases and J lost 3; bases outside the gene matches: 18. The length of the CDR3 is 20 residues. Germline CDR1 is MNHEY and CDR2 is SMNVEV (reference sequence). Here the CDR3 reads CASSPSTGTSGLRGYNEQFF. CDR3 bases: TGTGCCAGCAGCCCCTCAACCGGGACTAGCGGGCTGCGAGGCTACAATGAGCAGTTCTTC.

The gene calls are TRBV29-1 and TRBJ2-1; 9 nucleotides line up with TRBD2. The length of the CDR3 is 12 residues. Germline V gene lookup returns CDR1 SQVTM and CDR2 ANQGSEA. The CDR3 is CSGGGRDNEQFF. CDR3 DNA sequence: TGCTCCGGCGGCGGGAGGGACAATGAGCAGTTCTTC.

The rearrangement links TRBV29-1 to TRBJ1-2; D perhaps matches TRBD1 (6 bases). Trimming shortened V by 0 bases and J by 8 bases, and 19 bases separated the two germline ends. This CDR3 comprises 15 residues. Germline V gene sequence: CDR1 SQVTM, CDR2 ANQGSEA. CDR3 nucleotides: TGCAGCGTTGAAGATCTAGTGGAAGGGGGGGGAGGCTACACCTTC. Translation: CSVEDLVEGGGGYTF. The full variable domain, in which reference TRBV29-1 and TRBJ1-2 provide the parts outside the CDR3, is SAVISQKPSRDICQRGTSLTIQCQVDSQVTMMFWYRQQPGQSLTLIATANQGSEATYESGFVIDKFPISRPNLTFSTLTVSNMSPEDSSIYLCSVEDLVEGGGGYTFGSGTRLTVV.

The rearrangement joins TRBV6-1 to TRBJ1-5; D is unclear. Germline V gene data show CDR1 as MNHNS and CDR2 as SASEGT. V lost 4 bases and J lost 2, with 6 bases in between. The CDR3 has 13 amino acids. In DNA form, the CDR3 reads TGTGCCAGCAGTGGGTTGGGCAATCAGCCCCAGCATTTT. Its translation is CASSGLGNQPQHF.

The genes are TRBV11-2 and TRBJ2-1; 8 bases line up with TRBD2. The trim removed 3 bases at V and 0 bases at J, leaving 7 bases unmatched. Germline lookup yields CDR1 SGHAT and CDR2 FQNNGV. The CDR3 covers 17 residues. CDR3 in DNA: TGTGCCAGCAGCTTCTATAGCGGGGCCTCCTCCTACAATGAGCAGTTCTTC. This encodes CASSFYSGASSYNEQFF.

This chain connects TRBV27 to TRBJ2-2; 8 nucleotides agree with TRBD2. The CDR3 contains 15 residues. The V gene end was trimmed by 2 bases and the J gene end by 6 bases; junction bases not matched to a gene: 5. The germline V gene encodes CDR1 MNHEY and CDR2 SMNVEV (reference sequence). CDR3 nucleotide sequence: TGTGCCAGCAGTTTACAGACTAGCGTCCCCGGGGAGCTGTTTTTT. This encodes CASSLQTSVPGELFF.

This chain links TRBV19 with TRBJ2-3, with 7 bases that match TRBD1. Germline V gives CDR1 LNHDA, CDR2 SQIVND (reference sequence). The CDR3 covers 15 residues. V dropped 7 bases and J dropped 5; count of bases not matched to a gene: 12. The DNA for the CDR3 is TGTGCCAGTACGGGGACAGCGATCGTAATAGATACGCAGTATTTT. Amino acid sequence: CASTGTAIVIDTQYF.